This T cell receptor beta chain was recorded in a study of human T cells and chemical hapten exposure. This clonotype occurred many times. One entry per CDR3 protein results from TCRdb running MiXCR on the RACE reads. The sample shows 65,000 or so distinct CDR3 sequences, roughly 6.6% of them seen only once. Documented time point: healthy volunteer bleed at 6 weeks. Before extraction, the whole blood was not fractionated, and total RNA was taken from it. The TCR was taken from a female donor in good health. Some clones in this sample may be carry-over from other donors' samples. The sample taken for sequencing was whole blood.

The CDR3 sequence: CASSLGADYGYTF. CDR3 coding DNA: TGTGCCAGCAGCTTGGGGGCAGACTATGGCTACACCTTC. The chain recombines TRBV5-6 with TRBJ1-2; D gene unclear. CDR1 is SGHDT, CDR2 YYEEEE, per germline. Deletions cut 0 bases from V and 3 bases from J, with 6 bases between. The CDR3 sequence is 13 residues long.